Listed below are T cell receptor beta chains from one sample, sequenced in a study of blood T cells in healthy people across ages. Using its own MiXCR run on the 5' RACE reads, TCRdb lists one record per CDR3 protein. Of about 900,000 distinct CDR3 sequences listed, around 46% are singletons. Material: blood. These receptors came from a man in his thirties or forties in good health. The CDR3 runs from the conserved cysteine through the conserved F or W. A D gene is named only where the DNA matches it firmly. Size is omitted from some rows. Given values are once, few, many or a class for expanded clones.

cdr3_nt cdr3_aa clone_size v_call d_call j_call
TGTGCCAGCAGTACGTTCGGGACGCCCTCCTACAATGAGCAGTTCTTC CASSTFGTPSYNEQFF . TRBV27 . TRBJ2-1
TGCAGTGCTAGAGTTGGTGGGCGGGGGCCAGATACGCAGTATTTT CSARVGGRGPDTQYF . TRBV20-1 . TRBJ2-3
TGTGCCAGCTCCCCCTCGTGGACAGGGAGGTCAGGCTACACCTTC CASSPSWTGRSGYTF . TRBV27 TRBD1 TRBJ1-2
TGTGCCAGCAGTGAATCTCAGGCCCAGGGCCATCAGCCCCAGCATTTT CASSESQAQGHQPQHF . TRBV6-1 . TRBJ1-5
TGCAGTGCTCCTCCGGGACAGATGAACACTGAAGCTTTCTTT CSAPPGQMNTEAFF . TRBV20-1 TRBD1 TRBJ1-1
TGTGCCAGCAGCTCTCTAATGTGGGGGATTAAGACAGATACGCAGTATTTT CASSSLMWGIKTDTQYF . TRBV7-3 . TRBJ2-3
TGTGCCAGCAGCTCTGCGTCAAGCTCTGGGGCCAACGTCCTGACTTTC CASSSASSSGANVLTF few TRBV5-6 . TRBJ2-6
TGTGCCAGCAGCCAAGGCGGGACAGTCTATGGCTACACCTTC CASSQGGTVYGYTF few TRBV12-3/TRBV12-4 TRBD1 TRBJ1-2
TGTGCCAGCTCACCGTTAGGGGACCGCAGCGAAAAACTGTTTTTT CASSPLGDRSEKLFF few TRBV18 . TRBJ1-4
TGCAGTGCTAGCCGGGACAGGACTATAGCTAGCAATCAGCCCCAGCATTTT CSASRDRTIASNQPQHF . TRBV20-1 TRBD1 TRBJ1-5
TGTGCCAGCAGGCCGGGATTTCCCTACAATGAGCAGTTCTTC CASRPGFPYNEQFF . TRBV5-6 . TRBJ2-1
TGTGCCAGCAGTATTACAGGGAACCGCGAGCAGTACTTC CASSITGNREQYF few TRBV28 . TRBJ2-7
TGTGCCAGCAGCTTAGCGGGTGGCGGGGGGCCGAACACCGGGGAGCTGTTTTTT CASSLAGGGGPNTGELFF . TRBV7-2 TRBD2 TRBJ2-2
TGTGCCAGCAGCCAGGGACTTCAGTCCTACAATGAGCAGTTCTTC CASSQGLQSYNEQFF . TRBV12-3/TRBV12-4 . TRBJ2-1
TGCAGTGCGATAAGCCCTCCCCCTAGCCCCGGGGAGCTGTTTTTT CSAISPPPSPGELFF . TRBV20-1 . TRBJ2-2
TGTGCCAGCAACGAGAGGGGGCTTGGCGAGCAGTACTTC CASNERGLGEQYF . TRBV7-9 TRBD1 TRBJ2-7
TGCAGTGCTAAGGGTCCAGCTAATGAAAAACTGTTTTTT CSAKGPANEKLFF many TRBV20-1 . TRBJ1-4
TGTGCCAGCAGAAGACCGGGACAGGGATTGTACGGCTACACCTTC CASRRPGQGLYGYTF . TRBV6-2/TRBV6-3 TRBD1 TRBJ1-2
TGTGCCAGCAGCTTCCCCCCCAATGAGCAGTTCTTC CASSFPPNEQFF many TRBV7-2 . TRBJ2-1
TGTGCCATCAGTGAGTCCTCAGGCTATGGCTACACCTTC CAISESSGYGYTF . TRBV10-3 . TRBJ1-2
TGCAGCGTTGGCCGGGATTCCTACGAGCAGTACTTC CSVGRDSYEQYF many TRBV29-1 . TRBJ2-7
TGCGCCAGCAGCCTAGCGGACAGCCCGGGGACTGAAGCTTTCTTT CASSLADSPGTEAFF . TRBV5-1 . TRBJ1-1
TGTGCCAGCAGTCCTAGTACTCGCCGCTACGAGCAGTACTTC CASSPSTRRYEQYF . TRBV7-9 . TRBJ2-7
TGTGCCAGCAGCGCACCGGGACTAGCGTTCCATGAGCAGTTCTTC CASSAPGLAFHEQFF . TRBV3-1 TRBD2 TRBJ2-1
TGTGCCAGCAGCCCGGCCGGGTGGGACACAGATACGCAGTATTTT CASSPAGWDTDTQYF . TRBV9 . TRBJ2-3
TGTGCCACCCTCCGGGACTCATTCTTCGATGAGCAGTTCTTC CATLRDSFFDEQFF few TRBV6-2/TRBV6-3 . TRBJ2-1
TGTGCCAGCGGGACGAGAGCTAACTATGGCTACACCTTC CASGTRANYGYTF few TRBV27 . TRBJ1-2
TGTGCCAGCAGCTCTACTAGCGGGGTCCACAATGAGCAGTTCTTC CASSSTSGVHNEQFF . TRBV13 TRBD2 TRBJ2-1
TGTGCCAGCAGCTTAGGGACAGGGTACGAGCAGTACTTC CASSLGTGYEQYF many TRBV7-2 TRBD1 TRBJ2-7
TGTGCCAGCAGCGGTCTAGGGGGGGGCCAAGAGACCCAGTACTTC CASSGLGGGQETQYF few TRBV7-8 . TRBJ2-5
TGCAGTGCCCTGAAGGGACAGGGTAGGAAGAATGGCTACACCTTC CSALKGQGRKNGYTF . TRBV20-1 TRBD1 TRBJ1-2
TGTGCCACCGGGGGGCCCAGCTCCTACAATGAGCAGTTCTTC CATGGPSSYNEQFF . TRBV24-1 . TRBJ2-1
TGTGCCAGCAGCCAAGCGGGGTGGAGCACCGGGGAGCTGTTTTTT CASSQAGWSTGELFF once TRBV3-1 . TRBJ2-2
TGTGCCAAAGGACTCAATCAAGAGACCCAGTACTTC CAKGLNQETQYF . TRBV6-1 . TRBJ2-5
TGTGCCAGCAGTGAAGGGGTTTTCGAGCAGTACTTC CASSEGVFEQYF few TRBV2 . TRBJ2-7
TGTGCCAGCAGCTCAAGGGTTCCAGAAGGCTACACCTTC CASSSRVPEGYTF . TRBV7-9 . TRBJ1-2
TGCAGTGCTAGGGGGGGGCAAACTGAAGCTTTCTTT CSARGGQTEAFF . TRBV20-1 . TRBJ1-1
TGTGCCATCAGTGATCAGGGGTTTGAGCAGTTCTTC CAISDQGFEQFF . TRBV10-3 . TRBJ2-1
TGTGCCAGCAGCTTCCCGGGACCGGGAGCTTTCTTT CASSFPGPGAFF . TRBV11-2 . TRBJ1-1
TGTGCCAGCAGTTACCAGGGGCTGGACTATGGCTACACCTTC CASSYQGLDYGYTF . TRBV6-6 . TRBJ1-2
TGCAGCGTTGACGACAGGGGACTCGGAAAACTGTTTTTT CSVDDRGLGKLFF few TRBV29-1 TRBD1 TRBJ1-4
TGCAGTGGAGATGCGGGGGGTACTAACTACAATGAGCAGTTCTTC CSGDAGGTNYNEQFF . TRBV20-1 TRBD2 TRBJ2-1
TGTGCTAGCAGCTTAGTCCTCCTTCGGGACAGGGCTGACTATAATTCACCCCTCCACTTT CASSLVLLRDRADYNSPLHF . TRBV7-7 TRBD1 TRBJ1-6
TGTGCCAGCAGCCCGGACAGGGTGACATCCTACGAGCAGTACTTC CASSPDRVTSYEQYF . TRBV6-2/TRBV6-3 TRBD1 TRBJ2-7
TGTGCTGGAGGGGGGACAGATGAAAAACTGTTTTTT CAGGGTDEKLFF . TRBV2 TRBD1 TRBJ1-4
TGTGCCAGCAGTGAACAACGCACAGGGGGCTCCACTAATGAAAAACTGTTTTTT CASSEQRTGGSTNEKLFF few TRBV2 TRBD1 TRBJ1-4
TGCAGCGTTGGAGGAGCTAGCGGGTCCCCGTTCTTC CSVGGASGSPFF . TRBV29-1 TRBD2 TRBJ2-1
TGTGCCACCAGTGAATCCGACAGTCGCACAGATACGCAGTATTTT CATSESDSRTDTQYF once TRBV24-1 . TRBJ2-3
TGCGCCAGCACTACTCGGGACAGACAAGAGACCCAGTACTTC CASTTRDRQETQYF . TRBV5-1 TRBD1 TRBJ2-5
TGTGCCAGCAGCTCGGGGAGCGGGACAGAGCAGTTCTTC CASSSGSGTEQFF few TRBV7-9 . TRBJ2-1
TGTGCCGGCAGCGAGGGGGTCACCTACGAGCAGTACTTC CAGSEGVTYEQYF . TRBV2 . TRBJ2-7
TGCGCCAGCAGCCAATCCAGCGGGGCGTTCGAGCAGTACTTC CASSQSSGAFEQYF . TRBV4-1 TRBD2 TRBJ2-7
TGCAGTGCCGCCGGGACAGGGGGGCACTATGGCTACACCTTC CSAAGTGGHYGYTF . TRBV20-1 TRBD1 TRBJ1-2
TGTGCCAGCAGTTCGGACCGGGTCCCCGAGGAGACCCAGTACTTC CASSSDRVPEETQYF . TRBV28 . TRBJ2-5
TGTGCCAGCAGCTTATTGCGGAATACGCAGTATTTT CASSLLRNTQYF . TRBV7-9 . TRBJ2-3
TGTGCCAGCAGCCGTACAGGGTTGGGGGAGACCCAGTACTTC CASSRTGLGETQYF few TRBV4-2 . TRBJ2-5
TGTGCCAGCAGTTTAGTTGACGGGAACACTGAAGCTTTCTTT CASSLVDGNTEAFF few TRBV12-3/TRBV12-4 . TRBJ1-1